A single sample is the source of the 7 T cell receptor beta chains below, sequenced in a study of human T cells and chemical hapten exposure. TCRdb independently ran MiXCR on the RACE reads; one entry per CDR3 protein. The data show roughly 90,000 distinct CDR3 sequences, approximately 11% seen once. Specified time point: patch test 3, about 24 weeks after DPC sensitization. Documented treatment: therapeutic diphenylcyclopropenone sensitization with weekly scalp DPC. The sample was whole blood, taken in connection with sensitization to the hapten diphenylcyclopropenone (DPC). These receptors were obtained from a woman aged 30 to 39 with alopecia areata. Some clones in this sample may be carry-over from other donors' samples.

This clonotype was observed a few times. V gene TRBV6-5 combines with J gene TRBJ1-6; TRBD1 agrees at 9 bases. This CDR3 comprises 17 residues. The germline V gene encodes CDR1 MNHEY and CDR2 SVGAGI. V shed 2 bases and J 4 bases; nucleotides not matched to a gene: 6. CDR3 region: CASSYLPGQGYNSPLHF. Here the CDR3 DNA reads TGTGCCAGCAGTTACCTCCCCGGACAGGGGTATAATTCACCCCTCCACTTT.

This chain joins TRBV7-7 and TRBJ1-1; the D is unclear. Germline V lookup: CDR1 SSHAT, CDR2 FNYEAQ (reference sequence). This CDR3 contains 11 residues. Trimming left V 3 bases short and J 8 bases short, with 7 bases between. CDR3 amino acids: CASSLPGEAFF. The CDR3 bases are TGTGCCAGCAGCTTGCCGGGGGAAGCTTTCTTT.

This clonotype was counted at least ten times. The V call is TRBV18, the J call TRBJ2-7, with TRBD1 matching over 9 bases. The CDR3 runs to 15 residues. Trimming took 4 bases from V and 6 from J; bases not matched to a gene: 10. Per the germline V gene, CDR1 is KGHSH and CDR2 is LQKENI. CDR3 in amino acids: CASSRSGTGMGEQYF. CDR3 bases: TGTGCCAGCTCACGATCCGGGACAGGGATGGGCGAGCAGTACTTC.

The sample holds many counts of this clonotype. V and J are TRBV20-1 and TRBJ1-5, with a tentative D call TRBD1 (5 bases). Trimming took 0 bases from V and 6 from J, leaving 12 bases between them. From germline, CDR1 is DFQATT and CDR2 SNEGSKA (reference sequence). The CDR3 totals 14 residues. CDR3 coding DNA: TGCAGTGCTAGAGATGGGGGGATAGGTCAGCCCCAGCATTTT. Protein sequence: CSARDGGIGQPQHF.

The chain employs TRBV21-1 and TRBJ1-6; the D segment call TRBD1 is taken from the table without a DNA check. TRBV21-1 is recorded as a pseudogene. This CDR3 spans 16 amino acids. The DNA for the CDR3 is TGTGCCAGCAGCAAAGGCGAGGGGTCAGCCGAATCACCCCTCCACTTT. Amino acid sequence: CASSKGEGSAESPLHF.

This clonotype was seen ten or more times. V is TRBV29-1 and J is TRBJ2-1, with D perhaps being TRBD1 or TRBD2 (5 bases each). V was pared by 4 bases and J by 11 bases, with 9 bases between. Germline-derived CDR1 and CDR2 are SQVTM and ANQGSEA. The length of the CDR3 is 10 residues. In nucleotides, the CDR3 is TGCAGCGTTGGGGACGGTAAGCAGTTCTTC. It specifies CSVGDGKQFF.

This clonotype was found a few times. The V gene is TRBV28, the J gene TRBJ2-7; 12 bases line up with TRBD2. This CDR3 region has 11 residues. V shed 6 bases, J shed 12 bases, and the junction held 3 bases outside the gene matches. The germline CDR1 and CDR2 sequences are MDHEN and SYDVKM. CDR3 bases: TGTGCCAGCAGGACTAGCGGGAGTTGGTACTTC. Residues: CASRTSGSWYF.